This record covers a single TCR beta chain. What antigen it recognizes has not been identified. Qualities for individual bases were not recorded, and no much larger clone is one base off. TCRbeta CDR3 regions were amplified from genomic DNA by means of the immunoSEQ Assay, a bias-controlled multiplex PCR. On the study's bioinformatics: The number of nucleated cells in each sample was estimated from the amplification of reference gene primers within the assay. To quantify the absolute abundance of each unique TCRbeta CDR3 rearrangement, sequence reads were collapsed and filtered. For each sample, productive Simpson clonality was calculated as the square root of Simpson's diversity index over productive rearrangements. Imported from immuneACCESS, the table was reduced by TCRdb to in-frame sequences with V and J called. These copies leave out some clones; in studies compared against another copy, an unresolved V gene accounts for under half, and the cause of the remainder is not known. Clone size and V and J calls were adopted from that table, with D and trimming inferred from the DNA. The sample profile shows 350,000 to 450,000 clones; 85% to 90% of them were found once. The ten most abundant clones make up about 1.7% of the sample.

The record originates from a study of blood T cell repertoires in COVID-19 (TCRdb year 2020). About the study as a whole: Collaborator samples came from the United States, Italy and Spain and covered acute and convalescent phases of COVID-19. The material from the prospective study consisted of cDNA or gDNA derived from T cells, B-cell-depleted T cells, or PBMCs. Deeply sampled blood TCRbeta repertoires from subjects exposed to, actively infected with, or recovered from COVID-19 were included in the dataset. A freely available public database, intended as a resource for researchers studying the immune response to SARS-CoV-2, is where the repertoires were released. Samples were obtained from the ongoing ImmuneRACE study (first 160 participants) and from over 1,000 subjects provided by 6 global collaborators. A de-identified subject ID, COVID-19 status, age in years and sex were almost always included in the sample metadata. Where available, HLA class I and class II types were taken from metadata supplied by the sample provider and were not determined by assay-based typing.

Findings and caveats that apply to the study as a whole: The quantity of clinical and demographic metadata differed by source and by participant and was supplied without curation.

In the prospective study, participants were about 18 to 95 years old, resided in about two dozen geographic areas of the United States, and were enrolled through a virtual design. To assign participants to cohorts, the prospective study relied on clinical history that participants themselves reported in a screening survey and a study questionnaire. For ImmuneRACE Cohort 3, a participant was defined as recovered based on two consecutive negative NP/OP PCR tests, clearance by a healthcare professional, or resolution of symptoms. Each participant in the prospective study had whole blood, serum and a nasopharyngeal or oropharyngeal swab collected by mobile phlebotomists. Additional blood draws and questionnaires over an approximately 2-month period could optionally be provided by prospective study participants. Prospective study blood samples were shipped either frozen or at room temperature before DNA extraction.

Ends trimmed: V by 1 base, J by 7 bases; bases unmatched to a gene: 5. Taken from the germline V gene (reference sequence), the CDR1 and CDR2 loops are PRHDT and FYEKMQ. The CDR3 contains 14 residues, cysteine and phenylalanine counted. The only DNA kept is the CDR3, 42 bases in frame from the first base. The sample consisted of PBMCs or T cells enriched from blood (not recorded which). This clonotype originated in a woman in her 30s who had recovered from COVID-19. In this chain, TRBV13 is recombined with TRBJ1-2, and 8 junctional nucleotides match TRBD1. CDR3 loop: CASSLAGQGLGYTF. The bases read TGTGCCAGCAGCTTAGCAGGACAGGGCCTTGGCTACACCTTC.